This TCR beta chain was found in a study of CD8 T cells in Susac syndrome. V lost 6 bases to trimming and J lost 5 bases, with 13 bases between them. The CDR3 runs to 13 residues. Germline V gives CDR1 MNHEY, CDR2 SMNVEV (reference sequence). RNA amounts of 0.5 to 1 ug underwent reverse transcription with random hexamers. TCRdb redid the calling of the immunoSEQ multiplex PCR reads with MiXCR, one entry per CDR3 protein. This sample has about 400,000 distinct CDR3 sequences, with 75% to 90% found just once. This clonotype turned up a few times. The sample was CD8+ T cells from PBMCs. The chain combines TRBV27 with TRBJ1-1; D might be TRBD1 (5 bases). The origin of this receptor is a human donor with multiple sclerosis. DNA for the CDR3: TGTGCCAGCAGCCTCGAAGGGGATACTGAAGCTTTCTTT. It yields the protein CASSLEGDTEAFF.